Sequencing of this T cell receptor beta chain was carried out in a study of blood T cell repertoires in COVID-19. Across the study: In each case, the material was cDNA or gDNA derived from T cells, B-cell-depleted T cells, or PBMCs.

Individuals aged about 18 to 90 years were recruited from about two dozen US areas. Clones were read by immunoSEQ multiplex PCR, and TCRdb kept only the in-frame ones, dropping some. Of more than 150,000 clones in the sample, 80% to 85% were seen once. The V gene's germline CDR1 is SGDLS and CDR2 YYNGEE. This CDR3 contains 16 residues. V shed 5 bases, J shed 1 base, and the junction held 8 bases outside the gene matches. This clone was seen once. This sequence joins TRBV9 and TRBJ2-3; 9 bases are shared with TRBD2. Sequencing used PBMCs or T cells enriched from blood (not recorded which). The clonotype was recovered from a woman between 55 and 75 years old who had recovered from COVID-19. CDR3 DNA sequence: TGTGCCAGCAGTCGCGGGGGGGCCAGGGGCACAGATACGCAGTATTTT. This sequence encodes CASSRGGARGTDTQYF.